This T cell receptor (beta chain) stems from a study of tumor and adjacent non-tumor tissue in lung cancer. RNA was extracted from bulk tissue without any cell sorting. More than 3 cm separated this lung sample from the edge of the tumor. Losses at the gene ends were 4 bases for V and 7 bases for J; bases not matched to a gene: 1. The CDR3 covers 13 residues. Per the germline V gene, CDR1 is PRHDT and CDR2 is FYEKMQ (reference sequence). A modified ARM-PCR protocol with three rounds of nested PCR amplified TCRbeta. Via MiXCR, TCRdb re-called the multiplex PCR reads, giving one row per CDR3 protein. The data show more than 55,000 distinct CDR3 sequences, roughly 60% seen once. Study observations and caveats: Shorter survival was associated with higher TCR diversity in tumors.

This clonotype was seen only a few times. What it binds is unknown. The V and J genes are TRBV13 and TRBJ2-1, with TRBD1 matching 10 bases. The clonotype originates from a man aged 65 to 79 with non-small cell lung cancer. The sequencing input was distant non-tumor lung tissue. The CDR3 nucleotides are TGTGCCAGCAGCTCGGACAGGGGGAATGAGCAGTTCTTC. Residues: CASSSDRGNEQFF.